These 25 T cell receptor beta chains came from one sample sequenced in a study of T cell responses to AZD1222 COVID-19 vaccine. Only in-frame clones appear in the TCRdb table, and some are missing; sequencing was by immunoSEQ multiplex PCR. The repertoire has around 110,000 clones, 92% of them found once; the top ten carry around 8.6%. The sequenced sample was peripheral blood, obtained 28 days after the second AZD1222 dose. These receptors all stem from an adult who received the AZD1222 COVID-19 vaccine.

The gene calls are TRBV9 and TRBJ1-4; D may be TRBD1 (5 bases). Germline CDR1 reads SGDLS; CDR2 reads YYNGEE. Trimming cost V 0 bases and J 2 bases, with 17 bases left between them. This CDR3 is built from 18 residues. CDR3 nucleotides: TGTGCCAGCAGCGTAGGAACTGCAGGGAGCCCCACTAATGAAAAACTGTTTTTT. Translated, it gives CASSVGTAGSPTNEKLFF.

The chain carries TRBV5-6 and TRBJ2-2; tentatively, D is TRBD1 (6 bases). V was shortened by 5 bases and J by 4 bases, with 12 bases between the two germline ends. This CDR3 has 14 amino acids. CDR1 and CDR2 (germline): SGHDT, YYEEEE. The CDR3, as DNA: TGTGCCAGCAGTGCAGGGGCCCTCACCGGGGAGCTGTTTTTT. It specifies CASSAGALTGELFF.

The chain is built from TRBV13 and TRBJ2-1, with 7 bases identical to TRBD1. Germline trimming cut 0 bases from V and 4 bases from J; bases unmatched to any gene: 6. This CDR3 region has 16 residues. Germline lookup yields CDR1 PRHDT and CDR2 FYEKMQ (reference sequence). CDR3 sequence reads: CASSLGPPGQYNEQFF. In DNA form, the CDR3 reads TGTGCCAGCAGCTTAGGCCCTCCGGGACAGTACAATGAGCAGTTCTTC.

The chain couples TRBV13 to TRBJ1-3; weak D call: TRBD1 (6 bases). From germline, CDR1 is PRHDT and CDR2 FYEKMQ (reference sequence). This CDR3 has 19 amino acids. V was shortened by 1 base and J by 0 bases, with 19 bases between the two germline ends. The CDR3 region is CASSLDDRRILSSGNTIYF. The CDR3, as DNA: TGTGCCAGCAGCTTAGATGACAGGAGGATTCTTAGCTCTGGAAACACCATATATTTT.

The rearrangement links TRBV27 to TRBJ1-5, with 9 bases fitting TRBD1. Germline CDR1 and CDR2: MNHEY and SMNVEV (reference sequence). This CDR3 region has 14 residues. V lost 5 bases and J lost 7; bases outside the gene matches: 6. The CDR3 reads CASSPGQGGQPQHF. The CDR3 DNA reads as TGTGCCAGCAGTCCGGGACAGGGAGGCCAGCCCCAGCATTTT.

The chain's CDR3 is CASSIDYVTAPHNSPLHF. CDR3 DNA: TGTGCCAGTAGTATAGATTATGTGACGGCCCCACATAATTCACCCCTCCACTTT. The gene calls are TRBV19 and TRBJ1-6; no definite D call. Germline assignment: CDR1 LNHDA and CDR2 SQIVND (reference sequence). The CDR3 is 18 amino acids. The V end lost 0 bases, the J end lost 5 bases, and 17 bases lay between the germline ends.

V and J are TRBV20-1 and TRBJ1-3; D is undetermined. The V gene's germline CDR1 is DFQATT and CDR2 SNEGSKA (reference sequence). This CDR3 is 11 amino acids long. This CDR3 is CSLISRNTIYF. CDR3 bases: TGCAGCTTGATTTCTAGAAACACCATATATTTT.

The gene calls are TRBV10-3 and TRBJ2-7; TRBD1 or TRBD2 may be the D gene (6 bases each). The ends were cut back, 0 bases at V and 3 bases at J, with 12 bases in the middle. CDR1 is ENHRY and CDR2 is SYGVKD in the germline V gene. There are 15 residues in the CDR3. CDR3 sequence reads: CAISESGGTGYEQYF. CDR3 bases: TGTGCCATCAGTGAGTCGGGGGGCACGGGCTACGAGCAGTACTTC.

The rearrangement joins TRBV5-8 to TRBJ2-7; the D gene could be TRBD1 or TRBD2 (5 bases each). This CDR3 is 13 amino acids long. Germline CDR1 reads SGHTS; CDR2 reads YDEGEE. Between the trimmed V and J ends, which lost 5 bases and 2 bases, there was a span of 11 bases. The CDR3 DNA sequence: TGTGCCAGCAGTAGGGGAGACGCCTACGAGCAGTACTTC. Translating it yields CASSRGDAYEQYF. Variable domain in full (rest from reference TRBV5-8 and TRBJ2-7): EAGVTQSPTHLIKTRGQQATLRCSPISGHTSVYWYQQALGLGLQFLLWYDEGEERNRGNFPPRFSGRQFPNYSSELNVNALELEDSALYLCASSRGDAYEQYFGPGTRLTVT.

This clone appeared a single time. The CDR3 nucleotides read TGTGCCATAAGGGGACAGGGGGTCATTCAGTACTTC. Amino acid sequence: CAIRGQGVIQYF. The chain has TRBV10-3 and TRBJ2-4; 11 bases agree with TRBD1. Germline V gene lookup returns CDR1 ENHRY and CDR2 SYGVKD. The CDR3 covers 12 residues. V was pared by 9 bases and J by 9 bases, with 4 bases of the junction left unmatched.

The chain carries TRBV10-3 and TRBJ1-1; D remains ambiguous. V lost 5 bases, J lost 1 base, and 8 bases lay in between. Germline CDR1 ENHRY, CDR2 SYGVKD. The CDR3 is made up of 13 amino acids. Written as DNA, the CDR3 is TGTGCCATCAGTACTACAGAGAACACTGAAGCTTTCTTT. Its translation: CAISTTENTEAFF.

The chain employs TRBV19 and TRBJ2-1; the D gene is possibly TRBD2 (6 bases). Deletions cut 3 bases from V and 0 bases from J, with 12 bases between. The CDR3 runs 16 residues. Germline loops: CDR1 LNHDA, CDR2 SQIVND (reference sequence). The CDR3 sequence: CASSIRDWSSYNEQFF. The CDR3 DNA follows: TGTGCCAGTAGTATCCGGGACTGGAGCTCCTACAATGAGCAGTTCTTC.

V gene TRBV5-1 combines with J gene TRBJ1-3; TRBD1 is a possible D gene (6 bases). The CDR3 has 14 residues. Per the germline V gene, CDR1 is SGHRS and CDR2 is YFSETQ. Trimming took off 2 bases at V and 4 bases at J, with 10 bases between the two ends. CDR3 bases: TGCGCCAGCAGCTTTACAGGGTCCGGAAACACCATATATTTT. Translating it yields CASSFTGSGNTIYF. The full variable domain, rest sourced from reference TRBV5-1 and TRBJ1-3, is KAGVTQTPRYLIKTRGQQVTLSCSPISGHRSVSWYQQTPGQGLQFLFEYFSETQRNKGNFPGRFSGRQFSNSRSEMNVSTLELGDSALYLCASSFTGSGNTIYFGEGSWLTVV.

This chain connects TRBV29-1 to TRBJ1-2, with TRBD1 identical over 7 bases. J was trimmed by 3 bases and V by 4 bases; bases with no gene match: 5. CDR1 and CDR2 from the germline V gene are SQVTM and ANQGSEA. The CDR3 spans 13 residues. The CDR3 nucleotides are TGCAGCGTTGTTGACAGGGAGGACTATGGCTACACCTTC. Encoded protein: CSVVDREDYGYTF.

This chain links TRBV4-2 with TRBJ1-4; 10 bases line up with TRBD1. This CDR3 spans 16 amino acids. Germline CDR1 reads LGHNA; CDR2 reads YNFKEQ. V lost 0 bases and J lost 4; bases outside the gene matches: 2. CDR3 DNA: TGTGCCAGCAGCCAAGACCGGACAGGGGGTAATGAAAAACTGTTTTTT. It specifies CASSQDRTGGNEKLFF.

The V call is TRBV28, the J call TRBJ2-3; possibly TRBD1 for D (6 bases). The germline V gene has CDR1 MDHEN and CDR2 SYDVKM. Trimming took off 5 bases at V and 6 bases at J, with 18 bases between the two ends. The CDR3 runs to 15 residues. The CDR3 sequence: CASSSLTGYQDTQYF. The CDR3 nucleotides read TGTGCCAGCAGTAGCCTGACAGGTTATCAGGATACGCAGTATTTT.

The chain couples TRBV19 to TRBJ2-5; weak D call: TRBD2 (5 bases). The CDR3 extends over 15 amino acids. Germline CDR1 LNHDA, CDR2 SQIVND (reference sequence). Trimming cost V 3 bases and J 2 bases, with 13 bases left between them. DNA of the CDR3: TGTGCCAGTAGTATCCGAGGGATTGGGCAAGAGACCCAGTACTTC. This sequence encodes CASSIRGIGQETQYF.

The chain uses TRBV24-1 and TRBJ2-1; D might be TRBD2 (5 bases). Per germline, CDR1 KGHDR and CDR2 SFDVKD. There are 16 residues in the CDR3. V was trimmed by 4 bases and J by 4 bases, leaving 16 bases between them. This CDR3 is CATSDPSAGGYNEQFF. DNA for the CDR3: TGTGCCACCAGTGACCCTTCAGCAGGAGGTTACAATGAGCAGTTCTTC.

The rearrangement links TRBV20-1 to TRBJ2-3; D possibly corresponds to TRBD2 (6 bases). The CDR3 covers 11 residues. V dropped 5 bases and J dropped 4 bases, with 7 bases sitting between them. The germline V gene encodes CDR1 DFQATT and CDR2 SNEGSKA (reference sequence). The CDR3 DNA reads TGCAGTGCTTGGAGGGCAGATACGCAGTATTTT. Its protein product is CSAWRADTQYF.

The chain combines TRBV28 with TRBJ2-2; perhaps TRBD1 as D (5 bases). This CDR3 contains 14 residues. V lost 5 bases, J lost 3 bases, and 10 bases lay in between. Germline V CDR1 and CDR2: MDHEN, SYDVKM. CDR3 sequence: CASSAGSHTGELFF. As DNA, the CDR3 is TGTGCCAGCAGTGCAGGGTCGCACACCGGGGAGCTGTTTTTT.

The chain has TRBV7-9 and TRBJ2-7; possibly TRBD2 for D (5 bases). The CDR3 loop spans 14 amino acids. V was trimmed by 4 bases and J by 7 bases, leaving 17 bases between them. From germline, CDR1 is SEHNR and CDR2 FQNEAQ (reference sequence). CDR3 nucleotide sequence: TGTGCCAGCAGCTCCTCCGGGATCTGGAGGGAGCAGTACTTC. Translation gives CASSSSGIWREQYF.

The V and J genes are TRBV4-3 and TRBJ1-5; possible D gene TRBD1, 6 bases. CDR3 length: 15 residues. CDR1 and CDR2 from the germline V gene are LGHNA and YSLEER. V lost 0 bases and J lost 7, with 13 bases in between. The CDR3: CASSQDSTGRQPQHF. CDR3 coding DNA: TGCGCCAGCAGCCAAGATAGTACAGGGCGCCAGCCCCAGCATTTT.

The chain joins TRBV6-5 to TRBJ1-3, with D unclear. The V gene lost 6 bases and the J gene lost 2 bases, with 14 bases spanning the gap. Per germline, CDR1 MNHEY and CDR2 SVGAGI. This CDR3 is built from 15 residues. This CDR3 reads CASRTIKEPGNTIYF. For the CDR3, the DNA is TGTGCCAGCAGAACTATAAAGGAGCCTGGAAACACCATATATTTT.

The rearrangement uses TRBV16 and TRBJ1-5; tentative D call: TRBD1 (5 bases). V dropped 0 bases and J dropped 4 bases, with 10 bases sitting between them. This CDR3 has 15 residues. Germline V gene data show CDR1 as KGHSY and CDR2 as FQNENV. In nucleotides, the CDR3 is TGTGCCAGCAGCCAATCTTTGGGACCTAATCAGCCCCAGCATTTT. Residues: CASSQSLGPNQPQHF.

This chain uses TRBV20-1 with TRBJ2-3; D call uncertain. Germline values: CDR1 DFQATT, CDR2 SNEGSKA (reference sequence). The CDR3 has 11 residues. Trimming stripped 3 bases from V and 3 bases from J, with 4 bases between. CDR3 loop: CSARRTDTQYF. In DNA form, the CDR3 reads TGCAGTGCTAGGCGAACAGATACGCAGTATTTT.